Listed below are T cell receptor beta chains from one sample, sequenced in a study of T-cell memory formation after mild COVID-19. TCRdb independently ran MiXCR on the 5' RACE reads; one entry per CDR3 protein. The sample consists of about 560,000 distinct CDR3 sequences, about 20% of them appearing once. The sequenced sample consisted of PBMCs or a T cell subset sorted from them (not recorded which). These receptors came from an adult woman who had mild COVID-19 (a few samples of this study predate the infection). Cell type and time point are not known. Each CDR3 is given with its conserved first and last residue. A D gene is named only where the DNA matches it firmly. Not all rows give a size; the values are once, few, many and, for expanded clones, a class.

J,V,D,size,CDR3
TRBJ2-7,TRBV5-6,TRBD2,-,CASRSRLAGGIASYEQYF
TRBJ2-2,TRBV12-3/TRBV12-4,-,many,CASSLRVVTGELFF
TRBJ1-6,TRBV2,-,few,CASIPGRMLGTLADNSPLHF
TRBJ2-3,TRBV7-8,-,few,CASSLEGIAKYF
TRBJ1-5,TRBV12-3/TRBV12-4,-,few,CASSLSGVNQPQHF
TRBJ2-1,TRBV3-1,TRBD1,few,CASSGRTGTGDNEQFF
TRBJ2-2,TRBV3-1,-,-,CASSRDGSGELFF
TRBJ1-6,TRBV2,-,-,CASMRGDSPLHF
TRBJ1-2,TRBV5-1,TRBD1,-,CASSGGTGVKYGYTF
TRBJ2-1,TRBV11-1,TRBD2,-,CASSFSGANNEQFF
TRBJ2-3,TRBV5-1,-,-,CASSLQRAGTDTQYF
TRBJ2-2,TRBV6-5,-,few,CASSQEPSPGELFF
TRBJ1-1,TRBV7-9,-,-,CASSTSYEAFF
TRBJ2-7,TRBV3-1,-,-,CASSQGGASYEQYF
TRBJ1-5,TRBV9,-,few,CASSSPTQGPNQPQHF
TRBJ2-1,TRBV12-3/TRBV12-4,-,-,CASNIRNNRYNEQFF
TRBJ1-4,TRBV11-3,-,few,CAVRDQDEKLFF
TRBJ1-6,TRBV9,-,once,CASSEGYGGLSPLHF
TRBJ2-3,TRBV5-1,-,few,CASSLGAGLSSTDTQYF
TRBJ1-5,TRBV12-3/TRBV12-4,-,-,CASSLVAGYSNQPQHF
TRBJ2-1,TRBV24-1,TRBD2,-,CATSARGGASREQFF
TRBJ1-5,TRBV7-2,-,many,CASSSLRTADQPQHF
TRBJ2-2,TRBV5-1,TRBD1,-,CASSRVGTGNTGELFF
TRBJ1-1,TRBV4-3,-,-,CASSLGYRALNTEAFF
TRBJ1-1,TRBV20-1,-,few,CSARVWGTTEAFF
TRBJ2-7,TRBV7-2,-,few,CASSSGPRGQYF
TRBJ2-1,TRBV11-2,TRBD2,few,CASSLDLLTSGRFYNEQFF
TRBJ2-1,TRBV29-1,TRBD2,-,CSVGLLLAGGVNEQFF
TRBJ2-7,TRBV6-5,TRBD1,-,CASKGTGPSYEQYF
TRBJ1-1,TRBV29-1,-,once,CSFRTANTEAFF
TRBJ1-2,TRBV7-2,-,few,CASSGDIGQGNYGYTF
TRBJ2-1,TRBV12-3/TRBV12-4,TRBD2,-,CASRGLAETSSYNEQFF
TRBJ1-1,TRBV21-1,-,-,CASNRTGDWKNTEAFF
TRBJ1-5,TRBV4-2,-,-,CASSQDRRPLNQPQHF
TRBJ2-5,TRBV3-1,-,-,CASSQDWLARGETQYF
TRBJ2-1,TRBV7-8,-,-,CASSLVVGEQFF
TRBJ2-1,TRBV30,TRBD1,few,CAWYRQGWLNEQFF
TRBJ1-4,TRBV7-8,-,-,CASSPQTWNEKLFF
TRBJ1-1,TRBV12-3/TRBV12-4,-,-,CASSSIIQGLNTEAFF
TRBJ2-3,TRBV5-1,TRBD1,few,CASSFRQGLTDTQYF
TRBJ2-7,TRBV20-1,-,few,CSARDDRSYEQYF
TRBJ1-1,TRBV9,-,few,CASSVVLDSEAFF
TRBJ2-1,TRBV4-2,-,-,CASSPRENNEQFF
TRBJ1-4,TRBV19,-,-,CASSIGGARTNEKLFF
TRBJ2-3,TRBV5-4,TRBD2,-,CASSFSAGEEGTDTQYF
TRBJ2-2,TRBV30,-,-,CAWSAKRPNTGELFF
TRBJ2-1,TRBV4-1,TRBD1,once,CASSHPRGQGDRSSYNEQFF
TRBJ2-7,TRBV24-1,-,-,CATSDGDERLF
TRBJ1-2,TRBV18,-,-,CASSPGKGNYGYTF
TRBJ1-1,TRBV12-3/TRBV12-4,-,few,CASSLTPSTEAFF
TRBJ1-1,TRBV25-1,-,few,CASSEGEGRYAEAFF
TRBJ2-3,TRBV5-1,-,many,CASSSGLPGTDTQYF